Given below is one TCR beta chain in context. This specimen belongs to a study of PD-L1 blockade in urothelial cancer. Every PCR got spiked synthetic TCR analog templates. TCRdb's copy holds only in-frame clones and misses some; the assay was immunoSEQ multiplex PCR. This sample has tens of thousands of clones, with about 90% found just once. The source of this sequence is a man over 45 with urothelial cancer. The specimen was PBMCs, collected around atezolizumab (anti-PD-L1) treatment.

CDR3 bases: TGTGCCAGAAGCACCTACCCGGTCGCTGGGGCCAACGTCCTGACTTTC. This gives the protein CARSTYPVAGANVLTF. V is TRBV5-3 and J is TRBJ2-6; D unclear. TRBV5-3 is treated as an ORF (open reading frame) with a function not yet certain. V dropped 4 bases and J dropped 2 bases, with 13 bases sitting between them. The CDR3 is 16 amino acids.